The next 10 T cell receptor beta chains were all read from a single sample in a study of Ad26.COV2.S vaccination and SARS-CoV-2 variants (dated by TCRdb to the early 2020s). Taken with the paper, the label for treatment or condition translates to: 15 to 20 received Ad26.COV2.S at low or high dose, single or two shots; roughly 5 received placebo; per-sample allocation not given. Repertoires of vaccine and placebo recipients were sequenced from samples taken on day 63 after the first injection. The library was generated by the immunoSEQ multiplex PCR assay. Not all clones reach the TCRdb copy of this immuneACCESS table, which keeps in-frame sequences only. Checked studies attribute under half of the gap to unresolved V genes and leave the rest unexplained. The sample yields some 500,000 clones; approximately 92% were counted once. Of the sample, 2% to 3% falls within the top ten clones. Specimen: peripheral blood, collected in a trial of Ad26.COV2.S vaccine versus placebo. The receptors stem from a person aged 18-60 years who received the Ad26.COV2.S COVID-19 vaccine or a placebo.

The genes are TRBV2 and TRBJ1-2, with TRBD1 identical over 8 bases. Looked up from germline, CDR1 is SNHLY and CDR2 is FYNNEI. The CDR3 contains 14 residues. V was clipped by 7 bases and J by 2 bases; unmatched bases: 6. The CDR3 DNA is TGTGCCAGCACTATCAGGGGGCAAAACTATGGCTACACCTTC. Its translation is CASTIRGQNYGYTF. Based on the CDR3 plus reference TRBV2 and TRBJ1-2, the full variable domain is EPEVTQTPSHQVTQMGQEVILRCVPISNHLYFYWYRQILGQKVEFLVSFYNNEISEKSEIFDDQFSVERPDGSNFTLKIRSTKLEDSAMYFCASTIRGQNYGYTFGSGTRLTVV.

Only a few counts were recorded for this clone. This chain uses TRBV4-1 with TRBJ1-1; D is uncertain. The germline V and J ends were trimmed by 2 bases and 3 bases, with 10 bases remaining between them. Germline V gene lookup returns CDR1 MGHRA and CDR2 YSYEKL. The CDR3 loop spans 14 amino acids. CDR3 nucleotide sequence: TGCGCCAGCAGCCAATGGCGGCGGGACACTGAAGCTTTCTTT. Its translation: CASSQWRRDTEAFF.

The chain joins TRBV19 to TRBJ2-1; 12 bases match TRBD2. This CDR3 has 17 residues. From germline, CDR1 is LNHDA and CDR2 SQIVND (reference sequence). V lost 7 bases, J lost 4 bases, and 11 bases stayed unmatched. CDR3 region: CASTVGLAGEGYNEQFF. CDR3 in DNA: TGTGCCAGTACCGTGGGACTAGCGGGCGAGGGGTACAATGAGCAGTTCTTC.

The genes are TRBV14 and TRBJ1-2; 7 nucleotides agree with TRBD1. V trimming: 4 bases; J trimming: 0 bases; junction bases outside the gene matches: 8. The germline gives CDR1 SGHDN, CDR2 FVKESK. CDR3 length equals 16 residues. The CDR3 loop is CASSRQGINPNYGYTF. The CDR3, as DNA: TGTGCCAGCAGCCGACAGGGAATAAATCCTAACTATGGCTACACCTTC.

V and J are TRBV28 and TRBJ2-7, with D unclear. V lost 10 bases and J lost 2, with 12 bases in between. Germline assignment: CDR1 MDHEN and CDR2 SYDVKM. CDR3 size: 12 residues. DNA for the CDR3: TGTGCCACGAAAGGGTGGGCCTACGAGCAGTACTTC. It specifies CATKGWAYEQYF.

This clone came up once. V and J are TRBV6-2 or TRBV6-3 and TRBJ1-4, with D possibly TRBD1 on 6 matching bases. The CDR3 runs to 15 residues. Germline V gene data show CDR1 as MNHEY and CDR2 as SVGEGT. V was pared by 2 bases and J by 6 bases, with 13 bases between. The CDR3 reads CASSYRGTYYEKLFF. Written as DNA, the CDR3 is TGTGCCAGCAGTTACCGCGGGACATATTATGAAAAACTGTTTTTT.

V gene TRBV6-5 combines with J gene TRBJ2-7; tentatively, D is TRBD1 (6 bases). Germline V gene data show CDR1 as MNHEY and CDR2 as SVGAGI. V was clipped by 6 bases and J by 2 bases, with 11 bases between them. The CDR3 spans 13 residues. This chain's CDR3 is CASRFRDTYEQYF. In DNA, the CDR3 is TGTGCCAGCAGATTCCGGGACACCTACGAGCAGTACTTC.

The chain joins TRBV9 to TRBJ2-5, with 9 bases aligning to TRBD1. Per germline, CDR1 SGDLS and CDR2 YYNGEE. The V and J ends lost 4 bases and 5 bases, in that order; junction bases with no gene match: 9. The CDR3 loop spans 15 amino acids. The CDR3 loop is CASSTQQGAWETQYF. The CDR3, as DNA: TGTGCCAGCAGCACTCAACAGGGGGCCTGGGAGACCCAGTACTTC. Full variable domain (missing parts from reference TRBV9 and TRBJ2-5): DSGVTQTPKHLITATGQRVTLRCSPRSGDLSVYWYQQSLDQGLQFLIQYYNGEERAKGNILERFSAQQFPDLHSELNLSSLELGDSALYFCASSTQQGAWETQYFGPGTRLLVL.

This chain connects TRBV5-1 to TRBJ2-5; the match to TRBD1 covers 7 bases. This CDR3 is 14 amino acids long. V was clipped by 2 bases and J by 1 base; unmatched bases: 2. CDR1 is SGHRS, CDR2 YFSETQ, per germline. The CDR3 DNA sequence: TGCGCCAGCAGCTTACAGGGGATCCAAGAGACCCAGTACTTC. Amino acid sequence: CASSLQGIQETQYF.

The chain employs TRBV12-5 and TRBJ1-5; no firm D call. Germline CDR1 is LGHNT and CDR2 is FRNRAP. Trimming took off 0 bases at V and 7 bases at J, with 7 bases between the two ends. The CDR3 contains 13 residues. CDR3 sequence (DNA): TGTGCTAGTGGTTTGGTACTTGGGCAGCCCCAGCATTTT. Translation gives CASGLVLGQPQHF.